Listed below are T cell receptor beta chains from one sample, sequenced in a study of T cell responses to AZD1222 COVID-19 vaccine. Measured with immunoSEQ multiplex PCR; TCRdb has only the in-frame clones, and not every one. The sample carries around 100,000 clones, roughly 88% recorded once. The source was peripheral blood, collected on day 0 of AZD1222 vaccination. The receptors were gathered from an adult in good health. The CDR3 runs from the conserved cysteine through the conserved F or W. The order of the fields is clone size, D gene, V gene, J gene, CDR3 protein, CDR3 DNA. A D gene is named only where the DNA matches it firmly. Expanded clones get a size class; other rows say once, few or many, or leave the size out.

clone_size: NA
d_call: NA
v_call: TRBV28
j_call: TRBJ1-2
cdr3_aa: CASSLSGGRGYGYTF
cdr3_nt: TGTGCCAGCAGTTTATCTGGGGGCAGGGGCTATGGCTACACCTTC

clone_size: NA
d_call: TRBD1
v_call: TRBV24-1
j_call: TRBJ1-5
cdr3_aa: CATSERSEGARRNQPQHF
cdr3_nt: TGTGCCACCAGTGAACGGTCCGAGGGGGCGCGGCGGAATCAGCCCCAGCATTTT

clone_size: NA
d_call: NA
v_call: TRBV2
j_call: TRBJ1-5
cdr3_aa: CASSDGLTRGQPQHF
cdr3_nt: TGTGCCAGCAGTGACGGGCTAACGAGGGGTCAGCCCCAGCATTTT

clone_size: once
d_call: NA
v_call: TRBV3-1/TRBV3-2
j_call: TRBJ1-5
cdr3_aa: CASSALGFYSNQPQHF
cdr3_nt: TGTGCCAGCAGCGCGTTAGGGTTTTATAGCAATCAGCCCCAGCATTTT

clone_size: NA
d_call: NA
v_call: TRBV11-2
j_call: TRBJ2-3
cdr3_aa: CASSLQLAGEDTQYF
cdr3_nt: TGTGCCAGCAGCCTGCAGCTGGCTGGAGAAGATACGCAGTATTTT

clone_size: NA
d_call: NA
v_call: TRBV7-2
j_call: TRBJ2-2
cdr3_aa: CASSSLNTGELFF
cdr3_nt: TGTGCCAGCAGCTCCTTAAACACCGGGGAGCTGTTTTTT

clone_size: once
d_call: NA
v_call: TRBV19
j_call: TRBJ2-2
cdr3_aa: CASSTDWPMPGELFF
cdr3_nt: TGTGCCAGTAGTACCGATTGGCCTATGCCCGGGGAGCTGTTTTTT

clone_size: NA
d_call: TRBD1
v_call: TRBV2
j_call: TRBJ1-1
cdr3_aa: CASSLLTGATEAFF
cdr3_nt: TGTGCCAGCAGTCTCCTAACAGGGGCTACTGAAGCTTTCTTT

clone_size: NA
d_call: TRBD1
v_call: TRBV5-1
j_call: TRBJ1-2
cdr3_aa: CASSLAGQGAEGYTF
cdr3_nt: TGCGCCAGCAGCTTGGCGGGGCAGGGGGCAGAGGGCTACACCTTC

clone_size: NA
d_call: TRBD1
v_call: TRBV10-3
j_call: TRBJ1-5
cdr3_aa: CAISLGQGHQPQHF
cdr3_nt: TGTGCCATCAGCCTCGGACAGGGCCATCAGCCCCAGCATTTT

clone_size: NA
d_call: TRBD1
v_call: TRBV19
j_call: TRBJ1-5
cdr3_aa: CASTSSGTGNQPQHF
cdr3_nt: TGTGCCAGTACCTCATCCGGGACAGGCAATCAGCCCCAGCATTTT

clone_size: few
d_call: TRBD1
v_call: TRBV28
j_call: TRBJ1-2
cdr3_aa: CASRRDSRNYGYTF
cdr3_nt: TGTGCCAGCAGAAGGGACAGCCGGAACTATGGCTACACCTTC

clone_size: NA
d_call: NA
v_call: TRBV7-4
j_call: TRBJ2-7
cdr3_aa: CASSCDKGGEQYF
cdr3_nt: TGTGCCAGCAGCTGCGACAAAGGCGGCGAGCAGTACTTC

clone_size: once
d_call: NA
v_call: TRBV5-1
j_call: TRBJ2-3
cdr3_aa: CASRRSSDTQYF
cdr3_nt: TGCGCCAGCAGGAGGAGTTCAGATACGCAGTATTTT

clone_size: NA
d_call: NA
v_call: TRBV30
j_call: TRBJ1-5
cdr3_aa: CAWSRLLGQPQHF
cdr3_nt: TGTGCCTGGAGTAGACTGTTAGGTCAGCCCCAGCATTTT

clone_size: NA
d_call: TRBD2
v_call: TRBV27
j_call: TRBJ2-7
cdr3_aa: CASKTSAYEQYF
cdr3_nt: TGTGCCAGCAAAACTAGCGCCTACGAGCAGTACTTC

clone_size: NA
d_call: NA
v_call: TRBV7-2
j_call: TRBJ1-5
cdr3_aa: CASSLSRGGNQPQHF
cdr3_nt: TGTGCCAGCAGCTTATCCAGGGGTGGAAATCAGCCCCAGCATTTT

clone_size: NA
d_call: NA
v_call: TRBV14
j_call: TRBJ1-5
cdr3_aa: CASSLTSNQPQHF
cdr3_nt: TGTGCCAGCAGCCTCACTAGCAATCAGCCCCAGCATTTT

clone_size: NA
d_call: NA
v_call: TRBV5-5
j_call: TRBJ2-5
cdr3_aa: CASSLSLLTRETQYF
cdr3_nt: TGTGCCAGCAGCTTGTCTCTACTTACTAGGGAGACCCAGTACTTC

clone_size: NA
d_call: NA
v_call: TRBV5-1
j_call: TRBJ1-4
cdr3_aa: CASSRDSTKEKLFF
cdr3_nt: TGCGCCAGCAGCCGTGACAGCACGAAGGAAAAACTGTTTTTT

clone_size: NA
d_call: TRBD2
v_call: TRBV5-1
j_call: TRBJ2-1
cdr3_aa: CASSLGLTSGRDNEQFF
cdr3_nt: TGCGCCAGCAGCTTGGGGCTGACTAGCGGGAGGGATAATGAGCAGTTCTTC

clone_size: NA
d_call: NA
v_call: TRBV27
j_call: TRBJ2-1
cdr3_aa: CASSLRGGSSYNEQFF
cdr3_nt: TGTGCCAGCAGTTTAAGGGGGGGGAGCTCCTACAATGAGCAGTTCTTC

clone_size: NA
d_call: NA
v_call: TRBV5-1
j_call: TRBJ1-1
cdr3_aa: CASSAPGRDTEAFF
cdr3_nt: TGCGCCAGCAGCGCGCCAGGGAGAGACACTGAAGCTTTCTTT

clone_size: NA
d_call: NA
v_call: TRBV9
j_call: TRBJ1-2
cdr3_aa: CASSPSTPQANYGYTF
cdr3_nt: TGTGCCAGCAGCCCCTCGACCCCTCAGGCGAACTATGGCTACACCTTC

clone_size: NA
d_call: NA
v_call: TRBV3-1/TRBV3-2
j_call: TRBJ1-3
cdr3_aa: CASGTGSPGNTIYF
cdr3_nt: TGTGCCAGCGGCACAGGGAGCCCTGGAAACACCATATATTTT

clone_size: NA
d_call: NA
v_call: TRBV6-2/TRBV6-3
j_call: TRBJ2-3
cdr3_aa: CASSSPRTGRDTQYF
cdr3_nt: TGTGCCAGCAGTTCGCCGAGGACGGGGCGGGATACGCAGTATTTT

clone_size: NA
d_call: NA
v_call: TRBV24-1
j_call: TRBJ2-1
cdr3_aa: CATSDLGFSEQFF
cdr3_nt: TGTGCCACCAGTGATTTGGGGTTTTCCGAGCAGTTCTTC

clone_size: NA
d_call: TRBD2
v_call: TRBV7-3
j_call: TRBJ2-5
cdr3_aa: CASSLGIAGGETQYF
cdr3_nt: TGTGCCAGCAGCTTAGGGATAGCGGGGGGTGAGACCCAGTACTTC

clone_size: NA
d_call: NA
v_call: TRBV7-2
j_call: TRBJ1-5
cdr3_aa: CASSLGVSNQPQHF
cdr3_nt: TGTGCCAGCAGCTTAGGAGTTAGCAATCAGCCCCAGCATTTT

clone_size: once
d_call: NA
v_call: TRBV7-9
j_call: TRBJ2-7
cdr3_aa: CASRRGPEYEQYF
cdr3_nt: TGTGCCAGCCGCAGGGGCCCAGAATACGAGCAGTACTTC

clone_size: NA
d_call: TRBD2
v_call: TRBV10-3
j_call: TRBJ2-7
cdr3_aa: CAISGRLAGTYEQYF
cdr3_nt: TGTGCCATCAGTGGCAGACTAGCGGGTACCTACGAGCAGTACTTC

clone_size: few
d_call: TRBD2
v_call: TRBV9
j_call: TRBJ2-3
cdr3_aa: CASSVVGGGIFTDTQYF
cdr3_nt: TGTGCCAGCAGCGTAGTCGGGGGAGGGATCTTCACAGATACGCAGTATTTT

clone_size: few
d_call: TRBD2
v_call: TRBV5-4
j_call: TRBJ2-1
cdr3_aa: CASSLTSGRDEQFF
cdr3_nt: TGTGCCAGCAGCTTGACTAGCGGGAGGGATGAGCAGTTCTTC

clone_size: NA
d_call: NA
v_call: TRBV12-5
j_call: TRBJ1-2
cdr3_aa: CASGLDGAGYGYTF
cdr3_nt: TGTGCTAGTGGTTTGGACGGAGCGGGATATGGCTACACCTTC

clone_size: NA
d_call: NA
v_call: TRBV4-3
j_call: TRBJ1-2
cdr3_aa: CASSQGDIPNYGYTF
cdr3_nt: TGCGCCAGCAGCCAAGGAGACATTCCTAACTATGGCTACACCTTC

clone_size: NA
d_call: TRBD2
v_call: TRBV11-2
j_call: TRBJ2-7
cdr3_aa: CASSLGGSTYEQYF
cdr3_nt: TGTGCCAGCAGCTTGGGCGGGAGCACCTACGAGCAGTACTTC

clone_size: NA
d_call: NA
v_call: TRBV29-1
j_call: TRBJ2-1
cdr3_aa: CSVRQGGINEQFF
cdr3_nt: TGCAGCGTGCGACAGGGAGGGATTAACGAGCAGTTCTTC

clone_size: NA
d_call: NA
v_call: TRBV7-8
j_call: TRBJ2-5
cdr3_aa: CASRSLGGGVQETQYF
cdr3_nt: TGTGCCAGCAGGTCGTTGGGAGGTGGGGTCCAAGAGACCCAGTACTTC

clone_size: NA
d_call: NA
v_call: TRBV12-3/TRBV12-4
j_call: TRBJ1-2
cdr3_aa: CASTEGYGYTF
cdr3_nt: TGTGCCAGCACGGAGGGCTATGGCTACACCTTC

clone_size: NA
d_call: TRBD1
v_call: TRBV6-5
j_call: TRBJ1-3
cdr3_aa: CASRSPGGSGNTIYF
cdr3_nt: TGTGCCAGCAGGAGCCCAGGGGGCTCTGGAAACACCATATATTTT

clone_size: NA
d_call: NA
v_call: TRBV6-2/TRBV6-3
j_call: TRBJ2-2
cdr3_aa: CASSYILRGTGELFF
cdr3_nt: TGTGCCAGCAGTTATATTTTGCGTGGCACCGGGGAGCTGTTTTTT

clone_size: NA
d_call: NA
v_call: TRBV10-3
j_call: TRBJ2-1
cdr3_aa: CAISPALRGNEQFF
cdr3_nt: TGTGCCATCAGCCCGGCCCTCCGGGGCAATGAGCAGTTCTTC

clone_size: NA
d_call: NA
v_call: TRBV12-3/TRBV12-4
j_call: TRBJ1-2
cdr3_aa: CASSKQGSGYTF
cdr3_nt: TGTGCCAGCAGTAAACAGGGTAGCGGCTACACCTTC

clone_size: NA
d_call: NA
v_call: TRBV6-1
j_call: TRBJ1-3
cdr3_aa: CASSEEGLSGGNTIYF
cdr3_nt: TGTGCCAGCAGTGAGGAAGGCCTCTCTGGGGGAAACACCATATATTTT

clone_size: NA
d_call: TRBD2
v_call: TRBV2
j_call: TRBJ2-1
cdr3_aa: CASSSGRSYNEQFF
cdr3_nt: TGTGCCAGCAGTAGCGGGAGGTCCTACAATGAGCAGTTCTTC

clone_size: NA
d_call: NA
v_call: TRBV3-1/TRBV3-2
j_call: TRBJ1-1
cdr3_aa: CASSQEAGNTEAFF
cdr3_nt: TGTGCCAGCAGCCAAGAGGCGGGTAACACTGAAGCTTTCTTT

clone_size: NA
d_call: TRBD1
v_call: TRBV7-2
j_call: TRBJ1-1
cdr3_aa: CASSSSDRGDTEAFF
cdr3_nt: TGTGCCAGCAGCTCCTCCGACAGGGGGGACACTGAAGCTTTCTTT

clone_size: NA
d_call: NA
v_call: TRBV11-2
j_call: TRBJ1-4
cdr3_aa: CASSPGTWGVIGANEKLFF
cdr3_nt: TGTGCCAGCAGCCCCGGGACGTGGGGTGTTATCGGGGCTAATGAAAAACTGTTTTTT

clone_size: NA
d_call: NA
v_call: TRBV15
j_call: TRBJ2-7
cdr3_aa: CATSRVSQSYEQYF
cdr3_nt: TGTGCCACCAGCAGAGTATCACAGTCCTACGAGCAGTACTTC

clone_size: NA
d_call: NA
v_call: TRBV6-6
j_call: TRBJ1-2
cdr3_aa: CASREGTYGYTF
cdr3_nt: TGTGCCAGCCGAGAAGGGACCTATGGCTACACCTTC

clone_size: NA
d_call: NA
v_call: TRBV15
j_call: TRBJ2-5
cdr3_aa: CATSRLGGSEETQYF
cdr3_nt: TGTGCCACCAGCAGGCTGGGCGGGTCCGAAGAGACCCAGTACTTC

clone_size: NA
d_call: NA
v_call: TRBV9
j_call: TRBJ1-1
cdr3_aa: CASSVILGTEAFF
cdr3_nt: TGTGCCAGCAGCGTTATCCTGGGGACTGAAGCTTTCTTT